The rows below give T cell receptor beta chains drawn from one sample of a study of T cells expressing NK-cell markers. TCRdb re-called the 5' RACE reads, yielding one record per CDR3 amino acid sequence without DNA. The repertoire table contains 120,000 to 150,000 distinct CDR3 sequences. The material sequenced was blood T cells: a sorted CD56 or NKG2C T cell subset, CD4+ or CD8+ T cells, or bulk PBMC T cells (not recorded which). These receptors came from a man between 18 and 29 years old in good health. Both conserved end residues are part of each CDR3. Each record gives: J gene, V gene, CDR3 protein.

TRBJ1-3 | TRBV6-1 | CASSGPTGANSGNTIYF
TRBJ2-1 | TRBV7-9 | CASSQAVPRHNEQFF
TRBJ2-7 | TRBV20-1 | CSAVRFTGIYEQYF
TRBJ2-7 | TRBV14 | CASSQGLGLYEQYF
TRBJ1-1 | TRBV5-1 | CASSFLDSLNTEAFF
TRBJ2-7 | TRBV4-3 | CASSQEDTEYEQYF
TRBJ1-1 | TRBV11-1 | CASSTTTPGQGAWVNTEAFF
TRBJ2-2 | TRBV19 | CASSSRYGTETSTGELFF
TRBJ2-7 | TRBV9 | CASSGTGATYEQYF
TRBJ2-1 | TRBV30 | CAWSSGHMHHEQFF
TRBJ2-2 | TRBV12-5 | CASALGTGELFF
TRBJ1-1 | TRBV7-6 | CASSLAPTGGHSDTEAFF
TRBJ2-2 | TRBV6-1 | CASRGLTSGELFF
TRBJ2-3 | TRBV13 | CASSKGVDTQYF
TRBJ2-1 | TRBV29-1 | CSVAAGGSLNEQFF
TRBJ1-3 | TRBV12-3/TRBV12-4 | CASRALKVISGNTIYF
TRBJ2-7 | TRBV9 | CASSVGGLASFYEQYF